This T cell receptor (beta chain) was sequenced during a study of T-cell reconstitution after alpha-beta-depleted transplantation in children. Whole-study results and caveats: Newly generated T cells supplied most T-cell counts and diversity one year post-transplant.

V gave up 4 bases and J gave up 0 bases, with 16 bases separating them. This CDR3 is built from 17 residues. CDR1 is LGHDT and CDR2 is YNNKEL in the germline V gene (reference sequence). This sample's TCRbeta library carried unique molecular identifier barcodes. A single record per CDR3 protein comes from TCRdb applying MiXCR to the PCR reads. This table has 780,000 or so distinct CDR3 sequences, 16% appearing once. On this clonotype itself: The antigen remains unidentified.

The TCR was taken from a male patient younger than 18 who had a stem cell transplant for acute lymphoblastic leukemia, so the T cells may come from the graft donor. The V call is TRBV3-1, the J call TRBJ2-1; the D is unclear. This material consisted of PBMCs, mostly from graft donor cells, taken 360 days after TCRalphabeta/CD19-depleted stem cell transplant. CDR3 sequence reads: CASSLYSPWSSYNEQFF. Here the CDR3 DNA reads TGTGCCAGCAGCCTCTATAGTCCCTGGAGCTCCTACAATGAGCAGTTCTTC.